This TCR beta chain was captured by sequencing in a study of blood T cell repertoires in COVID-19. The V gene's germline CDR1 is LGHNT and CDR2 FRNRAP. V lost 2 bases to trimming and J lost 9 bases; unmatched junction nucleotides: 6. This CDR3 has 14 amino acids. Data came from immunoSEQ multiplex PCR; TCRdb stores just in-frame clones and leaves some out. The profile shows about 150,000 clones, about four fifths of them singletons. The chain is built from TRBV12-5 and TRBJ2-1; 8 nucleotides line up with TRBD1. Sample: peripheral blood. The clonotype originates from a man in his fifties or sixties with acute or convalescent COVID-19. CDR3 nucleotides: TGTGCTAGTGGTTTGCAACAGACAGGGGTTGAGCAGTTCTTC. Translation: CASGLQQTGVEQFF.